This TCR beta chain originates from a study of OX40 agonist ivuxolimab in advanced cancers. Trimming took off 3 bases at V and 0 bases at J, with 21 bases between the two ends. Germline-derived CDR1 and CDR2 are LGHNA and YSLEER. The CDR3 length is 18 residues. Some clones are missing from TCRdb's copy, which holds only in-frame ones; the method was immunoSEQ multiplex PCR. The table lists about 14,000 clones, 80% of them singletons. The source material was CD4+ or CD8+ T cells sorted from blood, sampled in a trial of the OX40 agonist ivuxolimab. The V and J genes are TRBV4-3 and TRBJ2-7; D is unclear. This clonotype was obtained from an adult with an advanced solid tumor such as melanoma, head and neck, liver or kidney cancer. The CDR3 reads CASSHPPPDGRISYEQYF. CDR3 DNA: TGCGCCAGCAGCCACCCCCCCCCGGATGGACGTATCTCCTACGAGCAGTACTTC.